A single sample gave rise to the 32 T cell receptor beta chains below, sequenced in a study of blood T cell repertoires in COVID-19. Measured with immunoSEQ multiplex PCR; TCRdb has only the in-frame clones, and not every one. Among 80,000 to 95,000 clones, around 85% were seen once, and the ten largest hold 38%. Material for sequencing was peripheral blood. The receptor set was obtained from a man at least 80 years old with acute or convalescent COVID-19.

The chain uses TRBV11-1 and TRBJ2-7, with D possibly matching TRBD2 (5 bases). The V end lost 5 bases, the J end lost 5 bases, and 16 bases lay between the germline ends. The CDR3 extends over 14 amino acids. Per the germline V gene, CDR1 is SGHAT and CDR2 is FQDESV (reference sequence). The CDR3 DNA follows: TGTGCCAGCAGCCGTGGGAGCCGGGTCGACGAGCAGTACTTC. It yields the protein CASSRGSRVDEQYF.

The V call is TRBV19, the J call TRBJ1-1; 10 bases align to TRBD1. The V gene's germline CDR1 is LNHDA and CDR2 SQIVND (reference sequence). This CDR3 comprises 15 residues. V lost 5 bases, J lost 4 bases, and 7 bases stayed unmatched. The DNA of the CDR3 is TGTGCCAGTAGTTCTATAGACAGGGGGCCCACTGAAGCTTTCTTT. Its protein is CASSSIDRGPTEAFF.

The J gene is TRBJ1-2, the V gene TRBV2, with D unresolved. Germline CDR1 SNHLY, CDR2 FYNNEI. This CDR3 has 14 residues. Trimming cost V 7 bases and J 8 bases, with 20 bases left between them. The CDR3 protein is CASTILGRVGGYTF. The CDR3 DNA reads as TGTGCCAGCACGATATTGGGCAGAGTTGGAGGCTACACCTTC.

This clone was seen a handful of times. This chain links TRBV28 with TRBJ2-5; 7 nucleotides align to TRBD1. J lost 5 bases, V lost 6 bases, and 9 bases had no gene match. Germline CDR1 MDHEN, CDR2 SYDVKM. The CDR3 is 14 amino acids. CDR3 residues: CASSRQTGWETQYF. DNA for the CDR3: TGTGCCAGCAGCCGACAGACAGGGTGGGAGACCCAGTACTTC.

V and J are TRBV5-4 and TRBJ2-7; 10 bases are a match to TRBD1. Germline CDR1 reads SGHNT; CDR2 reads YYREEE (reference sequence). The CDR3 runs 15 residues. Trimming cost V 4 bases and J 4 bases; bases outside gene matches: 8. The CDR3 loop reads CASSRQTGGQYEQYF. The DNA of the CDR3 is TGTGCCAGCAGCCGTCAGACAGGGGGCCAATACGAGCAGTACTTC.

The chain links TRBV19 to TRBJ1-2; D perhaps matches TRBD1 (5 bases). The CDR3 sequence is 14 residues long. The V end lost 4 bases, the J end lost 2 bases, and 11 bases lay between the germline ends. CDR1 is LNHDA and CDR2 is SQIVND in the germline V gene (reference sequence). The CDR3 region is CASSKGDANYGYTF. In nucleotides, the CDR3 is TGTGCCAGTAGTAAAGGGGATGCGAACTATGGCTACACCTTC.

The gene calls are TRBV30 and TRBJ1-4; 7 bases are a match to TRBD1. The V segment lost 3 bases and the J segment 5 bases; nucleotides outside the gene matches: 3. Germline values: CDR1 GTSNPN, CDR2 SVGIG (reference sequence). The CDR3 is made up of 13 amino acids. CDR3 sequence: CAWRNRGNEKLFF. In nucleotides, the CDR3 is TGTGCCTGGAGAAACAGGGGCAATGAAAAACTGTTTTTT.

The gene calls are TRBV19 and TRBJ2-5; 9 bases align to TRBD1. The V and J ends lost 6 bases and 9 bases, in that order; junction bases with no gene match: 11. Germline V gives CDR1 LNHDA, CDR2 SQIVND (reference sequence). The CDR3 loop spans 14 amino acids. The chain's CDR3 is CASRKQGAEASQYF. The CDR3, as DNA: TGTGCCAGTAGAAAACAGGGGGCCGAGGCCTCCCAGTACTTC.

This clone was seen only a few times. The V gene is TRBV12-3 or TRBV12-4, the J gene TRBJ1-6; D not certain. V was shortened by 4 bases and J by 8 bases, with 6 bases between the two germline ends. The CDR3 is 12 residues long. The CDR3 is CASSSRDSPLHF. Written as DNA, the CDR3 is TGTGCCAGCAGTTCCCGAGATTCACCCCTCCACTTT.

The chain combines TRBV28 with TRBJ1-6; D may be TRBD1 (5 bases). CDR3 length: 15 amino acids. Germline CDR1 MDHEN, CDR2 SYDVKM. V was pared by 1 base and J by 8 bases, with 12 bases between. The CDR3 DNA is TGTGCCAGCAGTTTATTAGCAGGGTCCGATTCACCCCTCCACTTT. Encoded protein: CASSLLAGSDSPLHF.

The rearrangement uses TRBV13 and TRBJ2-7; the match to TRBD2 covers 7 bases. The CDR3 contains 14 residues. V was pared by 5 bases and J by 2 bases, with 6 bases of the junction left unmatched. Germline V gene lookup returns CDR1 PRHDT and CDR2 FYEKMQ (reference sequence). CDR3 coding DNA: TGTGCCAGCAGCGTTGGGGGGGTAACCTACGAGCAGTACTTC. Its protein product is CASSVGGVTYEQYF.

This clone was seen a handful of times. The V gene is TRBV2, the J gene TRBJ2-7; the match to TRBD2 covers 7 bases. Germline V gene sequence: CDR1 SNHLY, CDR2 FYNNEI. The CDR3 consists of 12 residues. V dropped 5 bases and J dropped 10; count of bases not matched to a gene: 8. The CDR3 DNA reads TGTGCCAGCAGTTACGGACTAGGTTTACAGTACTTC. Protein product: CASSYGLGLQYF.

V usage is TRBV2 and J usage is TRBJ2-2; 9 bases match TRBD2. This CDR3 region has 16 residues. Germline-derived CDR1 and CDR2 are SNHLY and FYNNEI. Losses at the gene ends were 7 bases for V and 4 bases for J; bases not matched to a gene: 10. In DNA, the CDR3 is TGTGCCAGCATTCTACCAGCGGGAGGCACCACCGGGGAGCTGTTTTTT. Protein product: CASILPAGGTTGELFF.

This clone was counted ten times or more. The CDR3 loop is CASSYGGESYEQYF. DNA for the CDR3: TGTGCCAGCAGTTACGGTGGAGAATCCTACGAGCAGTACTTC. The genes are TRBV6-6 and TRBJ2-7, with D unclear. Germline-derived CDR1 and CDR2 are MNHNY and SVGAGI (reference sequence). The V end lost 2 bases, the J end lost 1 base, and 9 bases lay between the germline ends. The CDR3 contains 14 residues.

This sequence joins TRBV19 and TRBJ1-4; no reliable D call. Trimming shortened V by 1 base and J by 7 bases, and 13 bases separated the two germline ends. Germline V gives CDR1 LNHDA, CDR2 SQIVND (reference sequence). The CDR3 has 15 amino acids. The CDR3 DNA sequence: TGTGCCAGTAGTATAGGATTCCAGATATCTGAAAAACTGTTTTTT. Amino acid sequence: CASSIGFQISEKLFF.

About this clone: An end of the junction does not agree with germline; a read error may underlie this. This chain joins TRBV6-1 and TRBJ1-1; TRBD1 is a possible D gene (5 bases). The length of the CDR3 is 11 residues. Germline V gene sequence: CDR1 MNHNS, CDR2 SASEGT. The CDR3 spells CASREDSEAFF. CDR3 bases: TGTGCCAGCAGAGAAGACAGCGAAGCTTTCTTT.

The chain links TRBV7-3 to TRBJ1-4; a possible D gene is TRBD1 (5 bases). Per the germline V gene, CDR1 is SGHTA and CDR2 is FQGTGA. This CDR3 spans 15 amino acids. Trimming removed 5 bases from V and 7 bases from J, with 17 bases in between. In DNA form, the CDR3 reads TGTGCCAGCAGCCTCATGGGGGGTGTTTTTGAAAAACTGTTTTTT. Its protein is CASSLMGGVFEKLFF.

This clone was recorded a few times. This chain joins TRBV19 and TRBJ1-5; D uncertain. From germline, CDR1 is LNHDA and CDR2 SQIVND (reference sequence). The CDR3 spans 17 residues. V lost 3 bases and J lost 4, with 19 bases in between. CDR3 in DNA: TGTGCCAGTAGTATTGATTCGGCGGCAACTGAGAATCAGCCCCAGCATTTT. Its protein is CASSIDSAATENQPQHF. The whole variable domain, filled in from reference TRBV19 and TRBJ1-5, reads DGGITQSPKYLFRKEGQNVTLSCEQNLNHDAMYWYRQDPGQGLRLIYYSQIVNDFQKGDIAEGYSVSREKKESFPLTVTSAQKNPTAFYLCASSIDSAATENQPQHFGDGTRLSIL.

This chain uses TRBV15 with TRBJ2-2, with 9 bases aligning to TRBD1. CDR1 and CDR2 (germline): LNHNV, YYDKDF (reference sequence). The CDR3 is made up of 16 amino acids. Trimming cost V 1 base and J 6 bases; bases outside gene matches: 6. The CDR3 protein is CATSRGDRVWAGELFF. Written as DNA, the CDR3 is TGTGCCACCAGCAGAGGGGACAGGGTATGGGCCGGGGAGCTGTTTTTT.

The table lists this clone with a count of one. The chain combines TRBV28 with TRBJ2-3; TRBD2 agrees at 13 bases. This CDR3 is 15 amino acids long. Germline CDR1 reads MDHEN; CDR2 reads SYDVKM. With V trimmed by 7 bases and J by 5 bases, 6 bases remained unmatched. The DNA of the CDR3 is TGTGCCAGCAACGGACTAGCGGGAGTTGGAGATACGCAGTATTTT. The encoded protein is CASNGLAGVGDTQYF.

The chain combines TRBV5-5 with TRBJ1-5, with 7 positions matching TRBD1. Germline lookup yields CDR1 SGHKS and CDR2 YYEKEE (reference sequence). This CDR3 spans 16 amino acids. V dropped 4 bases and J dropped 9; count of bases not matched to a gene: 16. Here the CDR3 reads CASSRPDRSLRGPQHF. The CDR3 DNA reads TGTGCCAGCAGCAGACCGGACAGGTCGCTCAGGGGGCCCCAGCATTTT.

The CDR3 spells CASSPGDGRTDTQYF. In DNA form, the CDR3 reads TGTGCCAGCAGCCCGGGAGATGGTCGCACAGATACGCAGTATTTT. The chain combines TRBV9 with TRBJ2-3; TRBD2 is a possible D gene (6 bases). Germline CDR1 SGDLS, CDR2 YYNGEE. Trimming removed 4 bases at V and 1 base at J, with 13 bases between. The CDR3 length is 15 residues.

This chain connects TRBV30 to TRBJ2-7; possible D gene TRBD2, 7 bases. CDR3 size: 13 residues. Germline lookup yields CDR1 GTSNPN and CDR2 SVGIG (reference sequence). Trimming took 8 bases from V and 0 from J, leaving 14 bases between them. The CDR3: CATTGGGSYEQYF. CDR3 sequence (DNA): TGTGCCACGACGGGGGGCGGCTCCTACGAGCAGTACTTC.

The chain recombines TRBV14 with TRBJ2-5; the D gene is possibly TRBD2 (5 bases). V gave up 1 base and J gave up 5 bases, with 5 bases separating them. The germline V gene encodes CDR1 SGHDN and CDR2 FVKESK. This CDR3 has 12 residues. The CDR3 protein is CASSQGRETQYF. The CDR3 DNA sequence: TGTGCCAGCAGCCAAGGGAGGGAGACCCAGTACTTC.

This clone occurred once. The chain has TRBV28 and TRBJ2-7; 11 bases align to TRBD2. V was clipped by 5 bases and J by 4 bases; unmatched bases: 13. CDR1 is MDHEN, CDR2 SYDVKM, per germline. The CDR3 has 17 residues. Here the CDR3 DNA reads TGTGCCAGCAGTCTCCGGGGTAGCGGGAGGGCCGTTTACGAGCAGTACTTC. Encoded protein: CASSLRGSGRAVYEQYF.

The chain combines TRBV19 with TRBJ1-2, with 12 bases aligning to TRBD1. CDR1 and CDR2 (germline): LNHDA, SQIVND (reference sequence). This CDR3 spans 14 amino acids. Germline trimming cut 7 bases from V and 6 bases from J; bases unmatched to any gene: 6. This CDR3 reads CASKGQGASNGYTF. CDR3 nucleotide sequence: TGTGCCAGTAAGGGACAGGGGGCCTCGAATGGCTACACCTTC.

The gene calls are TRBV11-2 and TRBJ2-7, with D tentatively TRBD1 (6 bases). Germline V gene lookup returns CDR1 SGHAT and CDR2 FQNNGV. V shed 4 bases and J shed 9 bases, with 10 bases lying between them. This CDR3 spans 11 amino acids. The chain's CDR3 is CASSSQGAQYF. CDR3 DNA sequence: TGTGCCAGCAGCTCACAGGGAGCGCAGTACTTC.

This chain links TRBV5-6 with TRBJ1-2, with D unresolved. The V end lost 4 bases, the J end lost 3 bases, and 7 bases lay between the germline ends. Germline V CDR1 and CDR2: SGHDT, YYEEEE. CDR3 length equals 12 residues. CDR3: CASSPRDYGYTF. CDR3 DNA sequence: TGTGCCAGCAGCCCTCGGGACTATGGCTACACCTTC. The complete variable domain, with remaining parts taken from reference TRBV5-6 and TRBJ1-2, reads DAGVTQSPTHLIKTRGQQVTLRCSPKSGHDTVSWYQQALGQGPQFIFQYYEEEERQRGNFPDRFSGHQFPNYSSELNVNALLLGDSALYLCASSPRDYGYTFGSGTRLTVV.

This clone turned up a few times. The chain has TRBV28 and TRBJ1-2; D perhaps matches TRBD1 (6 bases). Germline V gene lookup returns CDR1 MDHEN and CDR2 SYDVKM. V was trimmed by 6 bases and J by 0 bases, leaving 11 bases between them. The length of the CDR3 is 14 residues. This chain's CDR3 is CASRTGPPNYGYTF. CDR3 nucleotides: TGTGCCAGCAGGACAGGTCCACCTAACTATGGCTACACCTTC.

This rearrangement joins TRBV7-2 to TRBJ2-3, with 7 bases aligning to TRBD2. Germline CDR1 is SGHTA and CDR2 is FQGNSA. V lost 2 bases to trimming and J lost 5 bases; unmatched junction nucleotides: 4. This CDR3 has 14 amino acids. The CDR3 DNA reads TGTGCCAGCAGCTTACCTGTAGCGGGAGATACGCAGTATTTT. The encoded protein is CASSLPVAGDTQYF.

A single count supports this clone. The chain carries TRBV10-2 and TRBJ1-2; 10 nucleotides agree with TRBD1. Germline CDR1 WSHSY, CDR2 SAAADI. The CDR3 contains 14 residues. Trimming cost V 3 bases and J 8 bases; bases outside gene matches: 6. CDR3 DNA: TGCGCCAGCAGTGACCCCGGGACAGGGGAGGGCTACACCTTC. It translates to CASSDPGTGEGYTF.

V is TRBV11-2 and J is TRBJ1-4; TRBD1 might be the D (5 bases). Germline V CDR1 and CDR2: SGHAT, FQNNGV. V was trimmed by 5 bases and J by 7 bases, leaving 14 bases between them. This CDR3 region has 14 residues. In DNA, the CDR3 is TGTGCCAGCAGCCAATTCCGGGGGGTTGAAAAACTGTTTTTT. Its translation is CASSQFRGVEKLFF.